The clone carrying this T cell receptor beta chain was seen a single time. The antigen remains unidentified. CDR1 MNHEY and CDR2 SVGAGI come from the germline V gene. This CDR3 has 14 amino acids. V lost 6 bases to trimming and J lost 0 bases, with 12 bases between them. As to time point: baseline pretreatment blood. Regarding treatment: 15 Gy SBRT to primary tumor, nephrectomy 4 weeks later. Radiation-treated patients gave blood at baseline, week 2 and week 4. This entry comes from a study of radiation and T cells in renal cell carcinoma. Overall study results and limits: Without pretreatment biopsies, baseline tumor clonotype presence was undetermined. From baseline, blood top tumor clonotypes peaked at 2 weeks post-radiation.

The assay was immunoSEQ multiplex PCR, and TCRdb's table has in-frame clones only and misses some. The data contain some 140,000 clones, about 88% of them singletons. Material: blood, obtained from a patient whose treatment included radiotherapy and nephrectomy. This rearrangement joins TRBV6-5 to TRBJ2-7; D not resolved. The receptor was derived from a woman between 45 and 60 years old with renal cell carcinoma. The CDR3 bases are TGTGCCAGCAGCATTCAGGACGGCTCCTACGAGCAGTACTTC. This encodes CASSIQDGSYEQYF.